The entry that follows covers one TCR beta chain sequence. Its antigen is undetermined. TCRdb independently ran MiXCR on the reads; one entry per CDR3 protein. This sample has about 740,000 distinct CDR3 sequences, with 35% to 45% found just once. The data were obtained in a study of T cell repertoires in cytomegalovirus infection. Across the study: It was the public TCR beta signatures that indicated both CMV infection and matching HLA type.

Study outcomes and limitations: Cumulative public TCR beta family frequency identified carriers of CMV plus the relevant HLA.

Losses at the gene ends were 4 bases for V and 6 bases for J; bases not matched to a gene: 9. This CDR3 has 15 amino acids. CDR1 and CDR2 from the germline V gene are MDHEN and SYDVKM. The sample was PBMCs. This chain links TRBV28 with TRBJ2-1; 7 bases align to TRBD2. The sequence was obtained from a human donor in good health (CMV status not recorded). Some clones in this sample may be carry-over from other donors' samples. As DNA, the CDR3 is TGTGCCAGCAGTTCAAGGACTAGTCAATTCAATGAGCAGTTCTTC. Its translation: CASSSRTSQFNEQFF.